The entry below gives a single T cell receptor (beta chain) sequence along with its context. There is no known antigen for this receptor. Base qualities are not at hand, and no much larger clone is one base apart. TCR cDNA was synthesized by 5'RACE template switching, through which a universal primer site and unique molecular identifiers were introduced. Priming for cDNA synthesis came from both the TCR alpha and TCR beta constant segments. Two PCR steps were used to amplify libraries, with sample barcodes and sequencing adapters being added in the second step. Libraries were sequenced on Illumina HiSeq 2500 (2x100 bp) or NovaSeq (2x150 bp). On the study's bioinformatics: MIGEC was used to demultiplex reads and collapse the reads into UMI consensus sequences, and MiXCR was used for V(D)J alignment. Using edgeR on replicate PBMC samples, clonotypes were called vaccine-responding if FDR was below 0.01 and the log2 fold change was above 5 up to day 15. Each bulk clonotype received a CD4 or CD8 identity based on whether the sequenced CD4 or CD8 repertoire contained that clonotype at higher abundance. TCRdb applied fastp at Q25 and MiXCR to the public reads, then kept only in-frame beta chains. Every CDR3 protein is listed once, alongside the most common genes and DNA of its rows. The authors' filters were not applied to this entry. This sample gives some 300,000 distinct CDR3 sequences in total; roughly 8.4% of them show up just once. The top ten constitute approximately 18% of the sample.

This record belongs to a study of T cells after yellow fever vaccination (dated by TCRdb to between 2018 and 2021). At the level of the whole study: The SMART-Seq v4 Ultra Low Input RNA kit was used to prepare libraries from fractions with low cell numbers. To follow T-cell clones before and after primary and booster YFV17D yellow fever vaccination, bulk TCR alpha and beta repertoires were sequenced over time. Two healthy male donors, one aged 18 to 30 and one aged 30 to 40 years, made up the cohort. Blood was collected at multiple timepoints before and after primary and secondary immunization, and bulk PBMC replicates and cell subsets were isolated.

General findings and caveats noted by the study authors: A small share of clonotypes was detected in both CD4 and CD8 compartments, with the overlap likely arising from convergent recombination. Most clones expanded after primary vaccination were re-detected after the booster (approximately 96% of CD4 and approximately 85% of CD8), suggesting broad memory maintenance. Compared with the primary T-cell response, the secondary T-cell response was weaker but faster, peaking on day 5 rather than day 15. The study included only two donors, which limits how far the findings can be generalized. Because abundant contaminating clonotypes from the bulk population could be contained in FACS-sorted repertoires, computational filtering was required.

V is cut back by 3 bases and J by 2 bases, with 7 bases in the junction unmatched. The germline V gene (reference sequence) gives CDR1 as DFQATT and CDR2 as SNEGSKA. The CDR3 spans 15 residues, from the cysteine through the phenylalanine. Here the CDR3 DNA is all that survives: 45 bases in frame from base 1. The treatment or condition label corresponds to: live attenuated yellow fever vaccine strain. Two biological replicates of bulk PBMCs were collected at each blood-draw timepoint. PBMCs were isolated from peripheral blood using a standard Ficoll-Paque protocol. RNA was extracted with TriZol from bulk PBMCs, CD4 and CD8 fractions, and dextramer-positive and dextramer-negative fractions.

The source was PBMCs, collected approximately 47 days after the first yellow fever vaccination. This TCR derives from a man younger than 35 who received the YFV17D yellow fever vaccine. The V and J genes are TRBV20-1 and TRBJ2-5; 9 central bases correspond to TRBD2. The CDR3 reads as follows: CSARNSGGSQETQYF. The DNA is as follows: TGCAGTGCTAGGAATAGCGGGGGCTCTCAAGAGACCCAGTACTTC.